These T cell receptor beta chains were read from a single sample in a study of technical replicates of blood from several donors. Assay: immunoSEQ multiplex PCR; the TCRdb copy retains only in-frame clones and omits some. The sample has 75,000 to 90,000 clones; around nine tenths are singletons. Sequencing input: T cells isolated from PBMCs. Every receptor here comes from a human donor in good health. Each CDR3 is given with its conserved first and last residue. The order of the fields is D gene, clone size, V gene, J gene, CDR3 protein, CDR3 DNA. The D gene is left open where the match is weak. A clone size is listed for some rows: how often the clone was seen (once, few, many), or a class if it is expanded.

>NA|NA|TRBV7-9|TRBJ1-1
CASSPVSMNTEAFF
TGTGCCAGCAGCCCCGTAAGCATGAACACTGAAGCTTTCTTT
>TRBD1|NA|TRBV6-1|TRBJ1-1
CASWDRGLMNTEAFF
TGTGCCAGCTGGGACAGGGGGCTCATGAACACTGAAGCTTTCTTT
>TRBD1|NA|TRBV5-1|TRBJ1-1
CASSIGQAGTEAFF
TGCGCCAGCAGCATCGGACAGGCGGGGACTGAAGCTTTCTTT
>NA|NA|TRBV5-1|TRBJ1-3
CASSLVGQGWNTIYF
TGCGCCAGCAGCTTGGTGGGGCAGGGGTGGAACACCATATATTTT
>NA|NA|TRBV5-4|TRBJ1-2
CASSPGAGYTF
TGTGCCAGCAGCCCGGGAGCTGGCTACACCTTC
>TRBD1|NA|TRBV7-3|TRBJ1-2
CASSPDRESIYGYTF
TGTGCCAGCAGCCCGGACAGGGAAAGTATCTATGGCTACACCTTC
>NA|once|TRBV14|TRBJ2-5
CASSQDYLWQGGETQYF
TGTGCCAGCAGCCAAGATTACCTCTGGCAGGGAGGAGAGACCCAGTACTTC
>NA|once|TRBV27|TRBJ2-3
CASSLRSGLGTDTQYF
TGTGCCAGCAGTTTGAGGAGCGGGTTGGGCACAGATACGCAGTATTTT
>TRBD2|NA|TRBV5-1|TRBJ2-2
CASSSGLAGGTTNTGELFF
TGCGCCAGCAGCTCTGGACTAGCGGGAGGGACCACGAACACCGGGGAGCTGTTTTTT
>NA|once|TRBV19|TRBJ1-5
CASSIGRSLGSQPQHF
TGTGCCAGTAGTATAGGAAGATCCCTGGGTAGCCAGCCCCAGCATTTT
>NA|NA|TRBV19|TRBJ1-1
CASKSRVENTEAFF
TGTGCCAGTAAAAGCCGGGTGGAGAACACTGAAGCTTTCTTT
>TRBD1|NA|TRBV5-4|TRBJ2-7
CASSSRTGRFEQYF
TGTGCCAGCAGCTCCCGGACAGGGCGGTTCGAGCAGTACTTC
>TRBD1|NA|TRBV11-3|TRBJ2-2
CASSLIDRVAGELFF
TGTGCCAGCAGCTTAATAGACAGGGTTGCCGGGGAGCTGTTTTTT
>NA|NA|TRBV11-2|TRBJ2-2
CASSPTRVNTGELFF
TGTGCCAGCAGCCCGACTCGGGTGAACACCGGGGAGCTGTTTTTT
>NA|NA|TRBV5-1|TRBJ2-1
CASSRGAGGPANEQFF
TGCGCCAGCAGCCGAGGTGCCGGGGGGCCGGCCAATGAGCAGTTCTTC
>NA|NA|TRBV19|TRBJ1-6
CASSSLQGSSYNSPLHF
TGTGCCAGTAGTAGTTTGCAGGGGAGCTCCTATAATTCACCCCTCCACTTT
>TRBD1|NA|TRBV7-9|TRBJ1-2
CASSSDRGGYTF
TGTGCCAGCAGCTCAGACAGGGGCGGCTACACCTTC
>NA|NA|TRBV9|TRBJ2-7
CASSVDSHTYEQYF
TGTGCCAGCAGCGTCGACAGTCATACCTACGAGCAGTACTTC
>NA|NA|TRBV27|TRBJ2-1
CASRQGGYNEQFF
TGTGCCAGCCGACAGGGAGGATACAATGAGCAGTTCTTC
>NA|NA|TRBV19|TRBJ1-1
CASSNRDGGRPEAFF
TGTGCCAGTTCTAACAGGGACGGTGGCAGACCTGAAGCTTTCTTT
>NA|NA|TRBV4-2|TRBJ2-7
CASSHEGTRSYEQYF
TGTGCCAGCAGCCATGAGGGCACCAGATCCTACGAGCAGTACTTC
>TRBD2|NA|TRBV27|TRBJ2-1
CASSLASGGRSYNEQFF
TGTGCCAGCAGTTTAGCTTCTGGCGGGAGGTCGTACAATGAGCAGTTCTTC
>NA|NA|TRBV4-1|TRBJ1-2
CASSHVLGDNYGYTF
TGCGCCAGCAGCCATGTTTTAGGAGATAACTATGGCTACACCTTC
>NA|NA|TRBV19|TRBJ2-1
CASTPLASSSNEQFF
TGTGCCAGTACCCCCCTAGCGAGCTCCTCCAATGAGCAGTTCTTC
>NA|NA|TRBV5-4|TRBJ2-7
CASSSNRNSYEQYF
TGTGCCAGCAGCAGCAACAGGAACTCCTACGAGCAGTACTTC
>NA|NA|TRBV2|TRBJ2-1
CASSEMHLPNEQFF
TGTGCCAGCAGCGAGATGCATCTTCCGAATGAGCAGTTCTTC
>TRBD2|NA|TRBV23-1|TRBJ2-5
CASSQRLAEIQETQYF
TGCGCCAGCAGTCAACGCCTAGCGGAAATCCAAGAGACCCAGTACTTC
>NA|NA|TRBV13|TRBJ1-1
CASSITSDRSANTEAFF
TGTGCCAGCAGCATAACTTCTGACAGGTCCGCGAACACTGAAGCTTTCTTT
>NA|NA|TRBV5-4|TRBJ2-4
CASSPFPEAKNIQYF
TGTGCCAGCAGCCCATTCCCGGAGGCCAAAAACATTCAGTACTTC
>TRBD1|once|TRBV10-3|TRBJ2-1
CAISARGQGGIYNEQFF
TGTGCCATCAGTGCCCGGGGACAGGGGGGAATCTACAATGAGCAGTTCTTC
>TRBD2|NA|TRBV29-1|TRBJ2-7
CSVITSVSYEQYF
TGCAGCGTAATTACTAGCGTATCCTACGAGCAGTACTTC
>NA|NA|TRBV7-9|TRBJ1-6
CASSFATGWDSPLHF
TGTGCCAGCAGCTTCGCGACAGGATGGGATTCACCCCTCCACTTT
>NA|NA|TRBV6-5|TRBJ1-5
CASTVRRRGNQPQHF
TGTGCCAGCACCGTACGACGGAGGGGCAATCAGCCCCAGCATTTT
>NA|NA|TRBV28|TRBJ2-2
CASSFIGTGELFF
TGTGCCAGCAGTTTTATCGGCACCGGGGAGCTGTTTTTT
>NA|NA|TRBV23-1|TRBJ2-1
CASSIAEPQFF
TGCGCCAGCAGTATCGCGGAACCGCAGTTCTTC
>NA|NA|TRBV4-1|TRBJ2-7
CASSVWEGELYEQYF
TGCGCCAGCAGCGTTTGGGAGGGGGAATTGTACGAGCAGTACTTC
>TRBD2|NA|TRBV6-5|TRBJ2-3
CASSYQAGGSTDTQYF
TGTGCCAGCAGTTATCAGGCGGGAGGAAGCACAGATACGCAGTATTTT
>NA|NA|TRBV15|TRBJ1-1
CATSRSDKNTEAFF
TGTGCCACCAGCAGATCAGACAAGAACACTGAAGCTTTCTTT
>TRBD1|NA|TRBV6-1|TRBJ1-2
CASSEADRGLGGYTF
TGTGCCAGCAGTGAAGCGGACAGGGGGCTGGGTGGCTACACCTTC
>TRBD1|NA|TRBV6-5|TRBJ2-7
CATRAGTGGYEQYF
TGTGCCACCAGGGCCGGGACAGGGGGTTACGAGCAGTACTTC
>NA|NA|TRBV7-9|TRBJ1-1
CASNHQENTEAFF
TGTGCCAGCAACCATCAGGAGAACACTGAAGCTTTCTTT
>NA|NA|TRBV4-1|TRBJ2-7
CASSQRTTSYEQYF
TGCGCCAGCAGCCAAAGGACTACCTCCTACGAGCAGTACTTC
>NA|NA|TRBV28|TRBJ2-5
CASSFGRTERQETQYF
TGTGCCAGCAGTTTTGGGCGGACAGAAAGACAAGAGACCCAGTACTTC
>NA|NA|TRBV7-9|TRBJ2-5
CASSLRSRSRPETQYF
TGTGCCAGCAGCTTAAGGTCACGGTCCAGGCCAGAGACCCAGTACTTC
>NA|NA|TRBV7-8|TRBJ1-1
CASSSTGTTTLNTEAFF
TGTGCCAGCAGCTCAACAGGGACCACCACGTTGAACACTGAAGCTTTCTTT
>NA|NA|TRBV11-2|TRBJ2-3
CASSLDLADTQYF
TGTGCCAGCAGCTTAGATCTAGCAGATACGCAGTATTTT
>TRBD1|NA|TRBV11-2|TRBJ2-6
CASDRGRGSGANVLTF
TGTGCCAGCGACAGGGGGCGAGGGTCTGGGGCCAACGTCCTGACTTTC
>NA|NA|TRBV10-1|TRBJ1-1
CASSDGTPYNTEAFF
TGCGCCAGCAGTGATGGGACTCCCTACAACACTGAAGCTTTCTTT
>TRBD2|NA|TRBV28|TRBJ2-1
CASSSNISGRTYNEQFF
TGTGCCAGCAGTTCAAACATCAGCGGGAGAACCTACAATGAGCAGTTCTTC
>TRBD2|NA|TRBV28|TRBJ2-5
CASRGLAGALGETQYF
TGTGCCAGCAGGGGACTAGCGGGAGCTCTGGGAGAGACCCAGTACTTC
>TRBD1|NA|TRBV28|TRBJ1-5
CASSSGQRDQPQHF
TGTGCCAGCAGTTCGGGACAGCGAGATCAGCCCCAGCATTTT
>TRBD2|NA|TRBV9|TRBJ2-3
CASSGLAGVIDTQYF
TGTGCCAGCAGCGGACTAGCGGGAGTGATAGATACGCAGTATTTT
>NA|NA|TRBV2|TRBJ2-7
CASSELSRDSYEQYF
TGTGCCAGCAGTGAACTTTCACGGGACTCCTACGAGCAGTACTTC